The next 23 T cell receptor beta chains were all read from a single sample in a study of blood T cell repertoires in COVID-19. Libraries were prepared by immunoSEQ multiplex PCR; TCRdb keeps only in-frame clonotypes and omits some of them. Of more than 85,000 clones listed, about four fifths are singletons. Sequencing input: peripheral blood. These receptors were obtained from a woman older than 75 with acute or convalescent COVID-19.

This sequence joins TRBV5-1 and TRBJ2-6; 10 bases are shared with TRBD2. Germline CDR1 is SGHRS and CDR2 is YFSETQ. V lost 5 bases, J lost 3 bases, and 14 bases stayed unmatched. CDR3 length: 19 amino acids. The chain's CDR3 is CASSSTPAGGPFGANVLTF. In DNA form, the CDR3 reads TGCGCCAGCAGTTCAACTCCAGCGGGAGGGCCTTTTGGGGCCAACGTCCTGACTTTC.

The chain couples TRBV28 to TRBJ2-7, with TRBD2 as a possible D gene (6 bases). V was clipped by 5 bases and J by 4 bases, with 18 bases between them. Germline V gene sequence: CDR1 MDHEN, CDR2 SYDVKM. CDR3 length: 15 residues. The CDR3 here is CASSGPGRGVYEQYV. The DNA for the CDR3 is TGTGCCAGCAGTGGTCCAGGGCGCGGGGTATACGAGCAGTACGTC.

The J gene is TRBJ1-1, the V gene TRBV18; TRBD1 matches at 10 bases. Germline CDR1 is KGHSH and CDR2 is LQKENI. This CDR3 spans 15 amino acids. Germline trimming cut 6 bases from V and 0 bases from J; bases unmatched to any gene: 4. This chain's CDR3 is CASSGQGSMNTEAFF. CDR3 nucleotide sequence: TGTGCCAGCTCGGGACAGGGGTCCATGAACACTGAAGCTTTCTTT.

The chain links TRBV6-5 to TRBJ1-2; perhaps TRBD1 as D (6 bases). In germline, CDR1 is MNHEY, CDR2 SVGAGI. This CDR3 is 13 amino acids long. V lost 7 bases and J lost 3, with 12 bases in between. For the CDR3, the DNA is TGTGCCAGCAAGGCTTCAGGGGACTATGGCTACACCTTC. Protein sequence: CASKASGDYGYTF.

J is TRBJ2-5 and V is TRBV18; no clear D. Between the trimmed V and J ends, which lost 6 bases and 5 bases, there was a span of 13 bases. The CDR3 loop spans 13 amino acids. CDR1 is KGHSH and CDR2 is LQKENI in the germline V gene. CDR3 loop: CASSPSLLETQYF. DNA of the CDR3: TGTGCCAGCTCCCCGAGTCTGTTGGAGACCCAGTACTTC.

This chain joins TRBV3-1 (or the pseudogene TRBV3-2) and TRBJ2-1, with TRBD2 identical over 12 bases. From germline, CDR1 is LGHDT and CDR2 YNNKEL (reference sequence). The CDR3 spans 16 residues. V was clipped by 3 bases and J by 8 bases; unmatched bases: 8. CDR3 coding DNA: TGTGCCAGCAGCCACTACCGACTAGCGGGAGCATATGAGCAGTTCTTC. Translated, it gives CASSHYRLAGAYEQFF.

This clone has a single count. The chain uses TRBV27 and TRBJ2-1; 11 bases map to TRBD1. J lost 7 bases, V lost 3 bases, and 2 bases had no gene match. The CDR3 runs to 14 residues. Germline loops: CDR1 MNHEY, CDR2 SMNVEV (reference sequence). The CDR3 protein is CASSFGTGGNEQFF. The CDR3 bases are TGTGCCAGCAGTTTTGGGACAGGGGGAAATGAGCAGTTCTTC.

The chain joins TRBV29-1 to TRBJ2-3, with a weak D call TRBD2 (6 bases). This CDR3 has 14 residues. V was trimmed by 5 bases and J by 0 bases, leaving 12 bases between them. Germline-derived CDR1 and CDR2 are SQVTM and ANQGSEA. The CDR3 region is CSVIGRDSTDTQYF. CDR3 DNA: TGCAGCGTTATAGGGCGGGATAGCACAGATACGCAGTATTTT.

The V and J genes are TRBV3-1 (or the pseudogene TRBV3-2) and TRBJ1-2, with 7 bases identical to TRBD1. The CDR3 has 14 amino acids. Germline V CDR1 and CDR2: LGHDT, YNNKEL (reference sequence). V shed 1 base, J shed 4 bases, and the junction held 3 bases outside the gene matches. The CDR3 sequence: CASSQGDSRYGYTF. CDR3 sequence (DNA): TGTGCCAGCAGCCAAGGGGACAGCCGCTATGGCTACACCTTC.

This clone was seen only a few times. This specimen includes other DNA sequences encoding the same CDR3. The rearrangement uses TRBV6-5 and TRBJ2-7, with D maybe TRBD2 (6 bases). Trimming cost V 7 bases and J 3 bases, with 13 bases left between them. Germline assignment: CDR1 MNHEY and CDR2 SVGAGI. This CDR3 is 13 amino acids long. CDR3 in amino acids: CASTSGGSYEQYF. The CDR3 DNA reads TGTGCCAGCACTTCCGGGGGAAGCTACGAGCAGTACTTC.

This chain uses TRBV2 with TRBJ2-1; D unresolved. Germline CDR1 and CDR2: SNHLY and FYNNEI. The ends were cut back, 8 bases at V and 0 bases at J, with 11 bases in the middle. The CDR3 consists of 14 residues. The CDR3 DNA sequence: TGTGCCAGCGGAACAAGGAGCTCCTACAATGAGCAGTTCTTC. This sequence encodes CASGTRSSYNEQFF.

This clone was seen only a few times. This chain links TRBV15 with TRBJ2-1; 7 bases map to TRBD2. The CDR3 totals 18 residues. Germline V gene data show CDR1 as LNHNV and CDR2 as YYDKDF (reference sequence). Unmatched junction bases numbered 8, after V lost 0 bases and J lost 0 bases. The CDR3 DNA sequence: TGTGCCACCAGCAGAGATTCCCCTGGCGGGAGCTCCTACAATGAGCAGTTCTTC. Translating gives CATSRDSPGGSSYNEQFF.

This clone was recorded a few times. The gene calls are TRBV6-5 and TRBJ1-6, with D unclear. Germline CDR1 is MNHEY and CDR2 is SVGAGI. V gave up 4 bases and J gave up 3 bases, with 7 bases separating them. This CDR3 region has 14 residues. CDR3 sequence (DNA): TGTGCCAGCAGTTCGAGCCACTATAATTCACCCCTCCACTTT. Its protein product is CASSSSHYNSPLHF.

This clone occurred once. V and J are TRBV5-4 and TRBJ2-7; 7 bases line up with TRBD2. Germline loops: CDR1 SGHNT, CDR2 YYREEE (reference sequence). The CDR3 sequence is 15 residues long. V was clipped by 4 bases and J by 4 bases; unmatched bases: 11. The CDR3 sequence is CASSPTLADPYEQYV. CDR3 bases: TGTGCCAGCAGCCCTACTCTAGCGGATCCTTACGAGCAGTACGTC.

This clone was seen a few times. The chain employs TRBV29-1 and TRBJ2-1, with unresolved D. The ends were cut back, 6 bases at V and 0 bases at J, with 12 bases in the middle. The germline V gene encodes CDR1 SQVTM and CDR2 ANQGSEA. This CDR3 is 14 amino acids long. The CDR3 coding sequence is TGCAGCGTACCCAGGAAGAGCTCCTACAATGAGCAGTTCTTC. Protein sequence: CSVPRKSSYNEQFF.

This clone was picked up a small number of times. This chain connects TRBV5-1 to TRBJ2-4, with 8 bases aligning to TRBD2. Germline V gene data show CDR1 as SGHRS and CDR2 as YFSETQ. With V trimmed by 4 bases and J by 9 bases, 6 bases remained unmatched. This CDR3 region has 13 residues. Here the CDR3 reads CASSSGSVSIQYF. The DNA of the CDR3 is TGCGCCAGCAGCAGCGGGAGCGTCTCCATTCAGTACTTC.

The chain carries TRBV28 and TRBJ1-5; D is unresolved. This CDR3 has 15 amino acids. From germline, CDR1 is MDHEN and CDR2 SYDVKM. Trimming cost V 7 bases and J 0 bases, with 13 bases left between them. The CDR3 here is CASTDDGNSNQPQHF. CDR3 coding DNA: TGTGCCAGCACCGACGACGGGAATAGCAATCAGCCCCAGCATTTT. Combining the CDR3 with reference TRBV28 and TRBJ1-5 gives the whole variable domain DVKVTQSSRYLVKRTGEKVFLECVQDMDHENMFWYRQDPGLGLRLIYFSYDVKMKEKGDIPEGYSVSREKKERFSLILESASTNQTSMYLCASTDDGNSNQPQHFGDGTRLSIL.

The chain is built from TRBV28 and TRBJ1-1; D unresolved. The germline gives CDR1 MDHEN, CDR2 SYDVKM. The CDR3 has 10 residues. V was trimmed by 7 bases and J by 7 bases, leaving 7 bases between them. The CDR3 here is CASISVEAFF. Written as DNA, the CDR3 is TGTGCCAGCATTTCAGTTGAAGCTTTCTTT.

This clone was recorded a few times. The rearrangement uses TRBV29-1 and TRBJ1-5; the match to TRBD1 covers 9 bases. The ends lost 4 bases at V and 4 bases at J; junction bases unmatched: 2. This CDR3 spans 13 amino acids. Germline-derived CDR1 and CDR2 are SQVTM and ANQGSEA. CDR3 in amino acids: CSVGQGGNQPQHF. The DNA for the CDR3 is TGCAGCGTTGGACAGGGGGGAAATCAGCCCCAGCATTTT.

The chain couples TRBV5-1 to TRBJ2-3, with TRBD2 matching 9 bases. This CDR3 is 15 amino acids long. V shed 4 bases and J 1 base; nucleotides not matched to a gene: 4. Germline lookup yields CDR1 SGHRS and CDR2 YFSETQ. In nucleotides, the CDR3 is TGCGCCAGCAGCGGAAGGACTAGCGGCACAGATACGCAGTATTTT. Translating gives CASSGRTSGTDTQYF.

This chain joins TRBV7-9 and TRBJ2-1, with a possible D match to TRBD2 (7 bases). Germline CDR1 reads SEHNR; CDR2 reads FQNEAQ (reference sequence). Trimming took 1 base from V and 15 from J, leaving 22 bases between them. CDR3 length equals 15 residues. The CDR3 sequence: CASSLDGGGTRMAFF. The CDR3 coding sequence is TGTGCCAGCAGCTTAGATGGGGGGGGCACTAGGATGGCGTTCTTC.

J is TRBJ1-2 and V is TRBV5-4, with D possibly matching TRBD1 (6 bases). This CDR3 is built from 13 residues. V was pared by 5 bases and J by 7 bases, with 15 bases between. Germline V gene data show CDR1 as SGHNT and CDR2 as YYREEE (reference sequence). CDR3 sequence reads: CASSLGQVGGYTF. Written as DNA, the CDR3 is TGTGCCAGCAGTCTGGGACAAGTGGGTGGCTACACCTTC.

V and J are TRBV5-1 and TRBJ1-1; 8 nucleotides line up with TRBD1. The germline CDR1 and CDR2 sequences are SGHRS and YFSETQ. The CDR3 contains 16 residues. V was clipped by 0 bases and J by 4 bases; unmatched bases: 8. The CDR3 is CASSLDRQGLSTEAFF. CDR3 nucleotide sequence: TGCGCCAGCAGCTTGGATCGACAGGGGTTGAGCACTGAAGCTTTCTTT.